This entry features one TCR beta chain sequence. Amplification used 60 Vbeta primers and 13 Jbeta primers. Measured with immunoSEQ multiplex PCR; TCRdb has only the in-frame clones, and not every one. Its listing shows about 70,000 clones. The data were obtained in a study of cytomegalovirus exposure and HLA in healthy donors. Germline assignment: CDR1 MRHNA and CDR2 SNTAGT. The CDR3 length is 15 residues. Losses at the gene ends were 4 bases for V and 7 bases for J; bases not matched to a gene: 8. Sequencing was performed on PBMCs. The sequence came from a female donor in good health and CMV-seropositive. The V gene is TRBV6-4, the J gene TRBJ1-2; TRBD1 aligns across 11 bases. The CDR3 is CASSAGTGGSSGYTF. The CDR3 DNA reads as TGTGCCAGCAGTGCCGGGACAGGGGGGAGCAGTGGCTACACCTTC.